This TCR beta chain was observed in a study of T cell responses to AZD1222 COVID-19 vaccine. This CDR3 comprises 11 residues. Germline V gives CDR1 SQVTM, CDR2 ANQGSEA. The V and J ends lost 6 bases and 5 bases, in that order; junction bases with no gene match: 3. General study results and limits: Donors skewed white British and female; clonal diversity was possibly underestimated.

A note on this clone: The antigen is not known. Other DNA sequences in the sample encode the same CDR3.

Investigators merged groups given second doses at roughly 4 or roughly 12 weeks. The table came from immunoSEQ multiplex PCR; TCRdb's copy has only in-frame clones and leaves some out. Among 120,000 or so clones listed, about 90% were seen once. This TCR was recovered from an adult who received the AZD1222 COVID-19 vaccine. The V and J genes are TRBV29-1 and TRBJ1-1; 7 positions match TRBD1. The input for sequencing was peripheral blood, taken 28 days after the second AZD1222 dose. The CDR3 region is CSVRQGTEAFF. The CDR3 nucleotides read TGCAGCGTCCGACAGGGAACTGAAGCTTTCTTT.